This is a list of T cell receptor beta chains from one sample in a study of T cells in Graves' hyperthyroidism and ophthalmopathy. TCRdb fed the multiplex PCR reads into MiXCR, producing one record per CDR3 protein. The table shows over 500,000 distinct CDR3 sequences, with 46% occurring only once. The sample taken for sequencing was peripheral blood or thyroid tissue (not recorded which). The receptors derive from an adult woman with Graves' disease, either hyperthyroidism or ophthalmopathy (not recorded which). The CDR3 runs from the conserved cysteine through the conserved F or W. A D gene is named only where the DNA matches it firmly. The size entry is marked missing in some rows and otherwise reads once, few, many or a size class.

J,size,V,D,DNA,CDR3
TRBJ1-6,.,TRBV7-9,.,TGTGCCAGCAGCTTAGGAGGGGCCAGGGGTTCACCCCTCCACTTT,CASSLGGARGSPLHF
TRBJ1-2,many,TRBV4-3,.,TGCGCCAGCAGCCAAGGGGGAAACTATGGCTACACCTTC,CASSQGGNYGYTF
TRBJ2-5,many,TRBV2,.,TGTGCCAGCAGTGAATGGCGAGAGACCCAGTACTTC,CASSEWRETQYF
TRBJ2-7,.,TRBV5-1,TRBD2,TGCGCCAGCAGCTTGGGGTCTAGCGGGAGTGTTTACGAGCAGTACTTC,CASSLGSSGSVYEQYF
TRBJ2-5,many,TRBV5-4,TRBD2,TGTGCTAGCAGCTTAGTCCTAGCGGGAGGGGGAGAGACCCAGTACTTC,CASSLVLAGGGETQYF
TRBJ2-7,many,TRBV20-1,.,TGCAGTGTACAAAATCAGGACTTGCCTCCCTACGAGCAGTACTTC,CSVQNQDLPPYEQYF
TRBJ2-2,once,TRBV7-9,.,TGTGCCAGCAGTCACTACACCGGGGAGCTGTTTTTT,CASSHYTGELFF
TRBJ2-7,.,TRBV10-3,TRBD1,TGTGCCATCAGCGACAGGGAATCCTACGAGCAGTACTTC,CAISDRESYEQYF
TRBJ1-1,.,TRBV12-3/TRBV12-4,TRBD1,TGTGCCAGCAGATATATGGGGACAGGTGGACTGGGTCGGACTGAAGCTTTCTTT,CASRYMGTGGLGRTEAFF
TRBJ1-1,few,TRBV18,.,TGTGCCAGCTCACCGGACAGCAATAGGAACACTGAAGCTTTCTTT,CASSPDSNRNTEAFF
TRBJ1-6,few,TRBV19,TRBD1,TGTGCCAGTTTCGCCGGGACAGTGAATTCACCCCTCCACTTT,CASFAGTVNSPLHF
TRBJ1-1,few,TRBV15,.,TGTGCCACCAGCAGAATCGGGCTGAACACTGAAGCTTTCTTT,CATSRIGLNTEAFF
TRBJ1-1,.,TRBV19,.,TGTGCCAGTACGGAGGGTTTCGCTGAAGCTTTCTTT,CASTEGFAEAFF
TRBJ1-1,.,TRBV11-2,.,TGTGCCAGCAGCGACGCCGCCGGGCTGGGGACTGAAGCTTTCTTT,CASSDAAGLGTEAFF
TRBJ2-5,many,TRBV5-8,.,TGTGCCAGCAGCCCAGAGGCGAAAGAGACCCAGTACTTC,CASSPEAKETQYF
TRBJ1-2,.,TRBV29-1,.,TGCAGCGTTGAAGACCCCAGTGGGATGTATGGCTACACCTTC,CSVEDPSGMYGYTF
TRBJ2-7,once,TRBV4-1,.,.,CASSQDSGQGTYEQYF
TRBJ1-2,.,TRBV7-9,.,TGTGCCAGCAGCTTTAAAGGGGATGGCTACACCTTC,CASSFKGDGYTF
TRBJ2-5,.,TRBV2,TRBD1,TGTGCCAGCAGTGAAGAGGCAGGACAGGGAGTGACCCAGTACTTC,CASSEEAGQGVTQYF
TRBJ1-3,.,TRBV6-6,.,TGTGCCAGCAGCCCGCTGCTTGGGTTCTCTGGAAACACCATATATTTT,CASSPLLGFSGNTIYF
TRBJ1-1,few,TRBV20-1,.,TGCAGTGCTAGACCGCTACGAGGTGCGATTGAAGCTTTCTTT,CSARPLRGAIEAFF
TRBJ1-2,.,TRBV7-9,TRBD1,TGTGCCAGCAGCCCGAGGGACAGGACCACGTATGGCTACACCTTC,CASSPRDRTTYGYTF
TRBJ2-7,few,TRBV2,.,TGTGCCAGCAAGGTCGGTGGTAACAGCCCCTACGAGCAGTACTTC,CASKVGGNSPYEQYF
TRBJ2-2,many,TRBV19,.,TGTGCCAGTAGTATAGAGAGCGGAACGAACACCGGGGAGCTGTTTTTT,CASSIESGTNTGELFF
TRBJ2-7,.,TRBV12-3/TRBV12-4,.,TGTGCCAGCAGTTTTGAGGGATACGAGCAGTACTTC,CASSFEGYEQYF
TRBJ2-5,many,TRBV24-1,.,TGTGCCACCAGTGATTTTGCAGCATCAGAGACCCAGTACTTC,CATSDFAASETQYF
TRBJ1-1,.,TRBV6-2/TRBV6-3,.,TGTGCCAGCAGTTACTCGGCCAACACTGAAGCTTTCTTT,CASSYSANTEAFF
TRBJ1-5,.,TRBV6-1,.,TGTGCCAGCAGTGGCGGCAGGGCAGGGGAAGGGGGCAATCAGCCCCAGCATTTT,CASSGGRAGEGGNQPQHF
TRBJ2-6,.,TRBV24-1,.,TGTGCCACCAGTCCCAGGGGCGACGTCCTGACTTTC,CATSPRGDVLTF
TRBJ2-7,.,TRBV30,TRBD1,TGTGCCTGGAGCCGCGGACAGGGGACGGAGTACTTC,CAWSRGQGTEYF
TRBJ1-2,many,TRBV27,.,TGTGCCAGCAGTGACCTGAGTTCTGGGAACTATGGCTACACCTTC,CASSDLSSGNYGYTF
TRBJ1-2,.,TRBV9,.,TGTGCCAGCAGCGTAGAGGTAGCAGGATGGGAGCACTATGGCTACACCTTC,CASSVEVAGWEHYGYTF
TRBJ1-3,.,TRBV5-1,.,TGCGCCAGCAGCTTCCGGAACACCATATATTTT,CASSFRNTIYF
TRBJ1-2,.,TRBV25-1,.,TGTGCCAGCAGTGGGACGGACCCCCTCGGCTACACCTTC,CASSGTDPLGYTF
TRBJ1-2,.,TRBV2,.,TGTGCCAGCAGTGAGAGTAACTATAGCTACACCTTC,CASSESNYSYTF
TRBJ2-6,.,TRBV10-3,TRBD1,TGTGCCATCAGTGAGTCACAGGGGCGCAACGTCCTGACTTTC,CAISESQGRNVLTF
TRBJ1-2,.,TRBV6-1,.,TGTGCCAGCAGTTACCCCGGACAGTCTGGCTACACCTTC,CASSYPGQSGYTF
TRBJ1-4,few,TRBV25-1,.,TGTGCTAGAGGCCAGGGAAATGAAAAACTGTTTTTT,CARGQGNEKLFF
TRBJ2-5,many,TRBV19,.,TGTGCCAGTAGTGTGAGAGAGACCCAGTACTTC,CASSVRETQYF
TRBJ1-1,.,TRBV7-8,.,TGTGCCAGCAGCAAACAGGGAATGCAAGCTTTCTTT,CASSKQGMQAFF
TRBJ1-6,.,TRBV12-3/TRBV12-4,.,TGTGCCAGCAGTCGAAGGCTCCCCCTAGAAAGGTCACCCCTCCACTTT,CASSRRLPLERSPLHF
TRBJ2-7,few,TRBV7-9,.,TGTGCCAGCAGCTGGTGGGGCGAGGGGGCCTACGAGCAGTACTTC,CASSWWGEGAYEQYF
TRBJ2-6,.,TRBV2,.,TGTGCCAGCGGTTATGCTAGTTCGGGACCACCGTCCGGGGCCAACGTCCTGACTTTC,CASGYASSGPPSGANVLTF
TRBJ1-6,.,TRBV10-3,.,TGTGCCATCAGTGCTAGAGGCAGGTCCTATAATTCACCCCTCCACTTT,CAISARGRSYNSPLHF
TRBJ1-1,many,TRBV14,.,TGTGCCAGCAGTAGGAGCATGTCGAACACTGAAGCTTTCTTT,CASSRSMSNTEAFF
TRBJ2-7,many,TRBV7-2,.,TGTGCCAGCAGCTTATCTTCCCTAGCCGCCTACGAGCAGTACTTC,CASSLSSLAAYEQYF
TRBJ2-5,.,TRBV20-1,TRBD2,TGCAGTGCATCGGGACTAGCGGGAGTCGGGTGGGAGACCCAGTACTTC,CSASGLAGVGWETQYF
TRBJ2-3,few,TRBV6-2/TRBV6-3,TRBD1,TGTGCCAGCAGGCAAGGGGGCATCACAGATACGCAGTATTTT,CASRQGGITDTQYF
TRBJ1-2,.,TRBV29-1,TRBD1,TGCAGCGTTGGGACAGGGTCGAGTAACTATGGCTACACCTTC,CSVGTGSSNYGYTF